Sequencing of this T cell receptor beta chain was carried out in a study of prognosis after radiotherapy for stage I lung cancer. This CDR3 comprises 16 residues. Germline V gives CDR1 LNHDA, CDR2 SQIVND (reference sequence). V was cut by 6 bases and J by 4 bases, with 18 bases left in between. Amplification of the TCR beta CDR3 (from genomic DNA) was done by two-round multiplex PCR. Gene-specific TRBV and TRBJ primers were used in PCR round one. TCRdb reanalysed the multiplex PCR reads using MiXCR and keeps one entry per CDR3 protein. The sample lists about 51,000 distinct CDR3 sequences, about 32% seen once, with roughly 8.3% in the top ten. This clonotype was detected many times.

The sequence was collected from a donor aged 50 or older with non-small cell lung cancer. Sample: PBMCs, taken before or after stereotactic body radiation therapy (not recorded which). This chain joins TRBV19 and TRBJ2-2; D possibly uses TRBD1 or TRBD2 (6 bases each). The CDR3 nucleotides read TGTGCCAGTAGCTCACGGAGGGGGACACCCACCGGGGAGCTGTTTTTT. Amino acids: CASSSRRGTPTGELFF.